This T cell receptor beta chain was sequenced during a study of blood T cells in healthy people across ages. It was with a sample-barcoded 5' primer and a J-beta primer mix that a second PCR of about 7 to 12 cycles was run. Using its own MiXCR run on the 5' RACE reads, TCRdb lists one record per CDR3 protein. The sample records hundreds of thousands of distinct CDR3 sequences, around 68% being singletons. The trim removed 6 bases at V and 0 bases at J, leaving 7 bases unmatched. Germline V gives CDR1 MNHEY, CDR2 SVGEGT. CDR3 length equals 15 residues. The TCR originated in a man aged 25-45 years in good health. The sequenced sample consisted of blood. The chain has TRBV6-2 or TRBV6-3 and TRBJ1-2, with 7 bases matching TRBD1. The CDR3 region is CASSPGTEANYGYTF. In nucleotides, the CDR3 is TGTGCCAGCAGCCCGGGGACAGAGGCTAACTATGGCTACACCTTC.